These 13 T cell receptor beta chains originate from one sample sequenced in a study of Graves' ophthalmopathy and Graves' hyperthyroidism. Amplification of the TCR beta CDR3 regions used RNA transcripts (as template). HTBI primers were employed in first-round RT-PCR, then a second-round multiplex PCR followed. Via MiXCR, TCRdb re-called the multiplex PCR reads, giving one row per CDR3 protein. The sample lists about 740,000 distinct CDR3 sequences, around 40% seen once, with 35% to 55% in the top ten. Sequenced: peripheral blood. The receptors were gathered from an adult man with Graves' ophthalmopathy.

The chain uses TRBV10-3 and TRBJ1-2; weak D call: TRBD1 (5 bases). Trimming took off 10 bases at V and 7 bases at J, with 19 bases between the two ends. This CDR3 region has 13 residues. Germline CDR1 and CDR2: ENHRY and SYGVKD. CDR3 in DNA: TGTGCCAGCAGGGAGGACAATCTCGTTGGCTACACCTTC. Amino acids: CASREDNLVGYTF.

This chain connects TRBV7-9 to TRBJ2-2; D perhaps matches TRBD1 (6 bases). Germline lookup yields CDR1 SEHNR and CDR2 FQNEAQ (reference sequence). There are 15 residues in the CDR3. The ends were cut back, 10 bases at V and 1 base at J, with 16 bases in the middle. CDR3 nucleotide sequence: TGTGCCACGCCGAGGGGGACATTGAACACCGGGGAGCTGTTTTTT. Its protein is CATPRGTLNTGELFF.

This clonotype was recorded once. The genes are TRBV20-1 and TRBJ1-2; TRBD1 aligns across 7 bases. V shed 7 bases and J 12 bases; nucleotides not matched to a gene: 8. The CDR3 contains 10 residues. Germline V gives CDR1 DFQATT, CDR2 SNEGSKA (reference sequence). The CDR3, as DNA: TGCAGTGTCCAGGGGGACGGAAACACCTTC. Protein sequence: CSVQGDGNTF.

In its sample, this clonotype was seen a few times. CDR3: CASSPEGSVYEQYF. The CDR3, as DNA: TGTGCCAGCAGTCCCGAGGGGAGTGTATACGAGCAGTACTTC. This chain links TRBV7-2 with TRBJ2-7; the D call may be TRBD1 or TRBD2 (5 bases each). CDR1 and CDR2 from the germline V gene are SGHTA and FQGNSA. Deletions cut 6 bases from V and 4 bases from J, with 16 bases between. CDR3 length: 14 amino acids. Supplemented by reference TRBV7-2 and TRBJ2-7, the full variable domain reads GAGVSQSPSNKVTEKGKDVELRCDPISGHTALYWYRQSLGQGLEFLIYFQGNSAPDKSGLPSDRFSAERTGGSVSTLTIQRTQQEDSAVYLCASSPEGSVYEQYFGPGTRLTVT.

The genes are TRBV10-3 and TRBJ2-2; D is ambiguous. The CDR3 totals 14 residues. Between the trimmed V and J ends, which lost 0 bases and 4 bases, there was a span of 6 bases. The germline gives CDR1 ENHRY, CDR2 SYGVKD. The CDR3, as DNA: TGTGCCATCAGTGAGTCCCTGGGCACCGGGGAGCTGTTTTTT. This translates into CAISESLGTGELFF.

A note on this clonotype: A far larger clone is a single base away, which makes a read error likely. The CDR3 loop reads CASSFGQGSSPLHF. DNA of the CDR3: TGTGCCAGCAGCTTTGGACAGGGAAGTTCACCCCTCCACTTT. This chain joins TRBV7-6 and TRBJ1-6; 8 positions match TRBD1. This CDR3 has 14 amino acids. Trimming at V came to 3 bases and at J to 9 bases, leaving 4 bases not matched to a gene. Per germline, CDR1 SGHVS and CDR2 FNYEAQ.

J is TRBJ1-3 and V is TRBV4-1; D is undetermined. V was shortened by 4 bases and J by 2 bases, with 12 bases between the two germline ends. The germline V gene has CDR1 MGHRA and CDR2 YSYEKL. The CDR3 runs 15 residues. The CDR3, as DNA: TGCGCCAGCAGCCCCCTTTGGGTGACTGGAAACACCATATATTTT. Encoded protein: CASSPLWVTGNTIYF.

Worth noting for this clonotype: Possible read error: a much larger clone is one base away. The chain couples TRBV25-1 to TRBJ2-5; 8 positions agree with TRBD2. This CDR3 region has 17 residues. The V gene's germline CDR1 is MGHDK and CDR2 SYGVNS. Trimming cost V 3 bases and J 8 bases; bases outside gene matches: 17. The CDR3 is CASSDSGRRGATGTQYF. CDR3 nucleotides: TGTGCCAGCAGTGATTCAGGGAGGCGGGGGGCCACGGGCACCCAGTACTTC.

Points on this clonotype: The conserved final phenylalanine or tryptophan is absent from the CDR3, which likely points to a read error. V gene TRBV20-1 combines with J gene TRBJ1-1, with no clear D. V lost 0 bases to trimming and J lost 0 bases, with 14 bases between them. Germline CDR1 is DFQATT and CDR2 is SNEGSKA (reference sequence). This CDR3 is 16 amino acids long. The CDR3 region has the DNA TGCAGTGCTAGAGACGTCCGGCGACCGATGAACACTGAAGCTTTCCTT. It encodes CSARDVRRPMNTEAFL.

CDR3 amino acids: CATSSGQGGGGEKLFF. In nucleotides, the CDR3 is TGTGCCACCAGCAGTGGACAGGGGGGCGGCGGTGAAAAACTGTTTTTT. The chain couples TRBV15 to TRBJ1-4; 10 bases map to TRBD1. Germline loops: CDR1 LNHNV, CDR2 YYDKDF (reference sequence). Losses at the gene ends were 3 bases for V and 7 bases for J; bases not matched to a gene: 8. The CDR3 has 16 amino acids.

The chain couples TRBV10-3 to TRBJ2-4, with D possibly being TRBD1 (6 bases). CDR1 ENHRY and CDR2 SYGVKD come from the germline V gene. The CDR3 consists of 14 residues. Deletions cut 4 bases from V and 4 bases from J, with 11 bases between. The CDR3 nucleotides are TGTGCCATCAGTGGTCAGGGGCTAAAAAACATTCAGTACTTC. Translated, it gives CAISGQGLKNIQYF.

Worth noting for this clonotype: Given a much more abundant clone one base away, this may be a read error. The rearrangement uses TRBV24-1 and TRBJ2-5, with a tentative D call TRBD2 (6 bases). The CDR3 is 15 amino acids. The germline CDR1 and CDR2 sequences are KGHDR and SFDVKD. CDR3 residues: CATSDSFGGMETQNF. CDR3 nucleotide sequence: TGTGCCACCAGTGATTCGTTTGGAGGGATGGAGACCCAGAACTTC.

This clonotype came up a few times. V usage is TRBV7-2 and J usage is TRBJ2-2; TRBD2 agrees at 10 bases. Germline V gene data show CDR1 as SGHTA and CDR2 as FQGNSA. The V gene end was trimmed by 6 bases and the J gene end by 5 bases; junction bases not matched to a gene: 9. The CDR3 consists of 16 residues. The CDR3 sequence: CASSLAGALRTGELFF. The CDR3 nucleotides are TGTGCCAGCAGTCTAGCGGGGGCTCTAAGAACCGGGGAGCTGTTTTTT.